This T cell receptor (beta chain) was obtained from a study of OX40 agonist ivuxolimab in advanced cancers. TCRdb keeps only in-frame clones here, not all; method: immunoSEQ multiplex PCR. The sample has approximately 90,000 clones, nearly 90% seen once; the top ten hold 0.25% to 0.35%. Germline V gene sequence: CDR1 WNHNN, CDR2 SYGVQD (reference sequence). J lost 2 bases, V lost 6 bases, and 7 bases had no gene match. The CDR3 is 15 residues long. The chain has TRBV10-1 and TRBJ2-5; TRBD1 matches 9 bases. This sequence was found in an adult with an advanced solid tumor such as melanoma, head and neck, liver or kidney cancer. The sequenced sample was CD4+ or CD8+ T cells sorted from blood, obtained in a trial of the OX40 agonist ivuxolimab. CDR3 sequence reads: CASRSGTGTQETQYF. The CDR3 DNA reads TGCGCCAGCAGAAGCGGGACAGGGACGCAAGAGACCCAGTACTTC.